The rows below give T cell receptor beta chains drawn from one sample of a study of blood T cells in healthy people across ages. MiXCR, run by TCRdb on the 5' RACE reads, gives a single entry per CDR3 protein. The repertoire has approximately 800,000 distinct CDR3 sequences, under 40% of them found once; the top ten carry 10% to 15%. The sequenced sample was blood. These TCRs come from a man younger than 30 in good health. CDR3s include the opening cysteine and the closing phenylalanine or tryptophan. A D gene is named only where the DNA matches it firmly. Clone size is not always given. Where it is, it says once, few, many or a class for expanded clones.

abundance | d_gene | j_gene | v_gene | len | CDR3nt | CDR3aa
- | - | TRBJ2-3 | TRBV4-1 | 16 | TGCGCCAGCAGCCCGTCCAAGGGTCACTTCACAGATACGCAGTATTTT | CASSPSKGHFTDTQYF
- | - | TRBJ2-3 | TRBV4-2 | 18 | TGTGCCAGCAGCCAAGTCGAAGGACTACCCTTAAGCACAGATACGCAGTATTTT | CASSQVEGLPLSTDTQYF
- | - | TRBJ2-5 | TRBV29-1 | 16 | TGCAGCGTTGAAGGTCGACGAGTCGCCGAGGAGGAGACCCAGTACTTC | CSVEGRRVAEEETQYF
few | - | TRBJ1-2 | TRBV29-1 | 15 | TGCAGCGCCGTAGTGTCGCTGTCCCCTAACTATGGCTACACCTTC | CSAVVSLSPNYGYTF
- | TRBD1 | TRBJ2-7 | TRBV6-2/TRBV6-3 | 15 | TGTGCCAGCAGTTCCGGGACAGGGCTATCCTACGAGCAGTACTTC | CASSSGTGLSYEQYF
- | - | TRBJ2-7 | TRBV6-2/TRBV6-3 | 13 | TGTGCCAGCAGTTACAAGGACAGCTACGAGCAGTACTTC | CASSYKDSYEQYF
few | - | TRBJ2-3 | TRBV29-1 | 14 | TGCAGCGTTGAAAGGGAAAACCGAGGAGATACGCAGTATTTT | CSVERENRGDTQYF
- | TRBD2 | TRBJ2-1 | TRBV2 | 16 | TGTGCCAGCAGTGTAGGGGCTAGCGGGGGGGCCCGCTATGAGTTCTTC | CASSVGASGGARYEFF
- | - | TRBJ2-5 | TRBV20-1 | 14 | TGCAGTGTGAGATTAGGGGGTTTAGGGAATGAGCAGTACTTC | CSVRLGGLGNEQYF
- | - | TRBJ1-5 | TRBV10-3 | 15 | TGTGCCATCAGTGGTACAGGGACTAGCAATCAGCCCCAGCATTTT | CAISGTGTSNQPQHF
many | TRBD1 | TRBJ2-3 | TRBV5-6 | 15 | TGTGCCAGCAGCTTCGGGACAGGGGCCACAGATACGCAGTATTTT | CASSFGTGATDTQYF
- | - | TRBJ2-3 | TRBV4-3 | 17 | TGCGCCAGCAGCCGAGATGCCGGGACATTGGGAACAGATACGCAGTATTTT | CASSRDAGTLGTDTQYF
- | TRBD2 | TRBJ2-7 | TRBV9 | 17 | TGTGCCAGCAGCGTAGATCCGGACGGGAGGACCTACAATGAGCAGTACTTC | CASSVDPDGRTYNEQYF
- | TRBD1 | TRBJ2-1 | TRBV12-3/TRBV12-4 | 15 | TGTGCCAGCAGTCTAGGGACAGGGTTTAACAATAAGCAGTTCTTC | CASSLGTGFNNKQFF
few | - | TRBJ2-3 | TRBV7-2 | 15 | TGTGCCAGCAGCCCTAGTCAGGGGCTCACAGATACGCAGTATTTT | CASSPSQGLTDTQYF
- | - | TRBJ2-7 | TRBV5-5 | 13 | TGTGCCAGCACCTCAGGAAGTGGCTGTGAGCAGTACTTC | CASTSGSGCEQYF
many | - | TRBJ2-3 | TRBV10-3 | 14 | TGTGCCATCAGTGAGTCGTCTGGCACAGATACGCAGTATTTT | CAISESSGTDTQYF
few | - | TRBJ1-4 | TRBV12-3/TRBV12-4 | 17 | TGTGCCAGCAGTTTGGGACACACGCTCAAGTTTAATGAAAAACTGTTTTTT | CASSLGHTLKFNEKLFF
- | - | TRBJ1-5 | TRBV7-2 | 13 | TGTGCCAGCAGCTCGTACCGAAGTCAGCCCCAGCATTTT | CASSSYRSQPQHF
many | - | TRBJ2-1 | TRBV29-1 | 14 | TGCAGCGTTGGTTTCCGGCAGGCGTACAATGAGCAGTTCTTC | CSVGFRQAYNEQFF
- | - | TRBJ2-5 | TRBV19 | 13 | TGTGCCAGTAGTACGGGACCAATTAATGAGCAGTACTTC | CASSTGPINEQYF
- | TRBD2 | TRBJ2-5 | TRBV24-1 | 17 | TGTGCCACCAGTGATTTGGGACGGACTAGCGGGGGAAGTGAGCAGTACTTC | CATSDLGRTSGGSEQYF
- | - | TRBJ2-5 | TRBV9 | 16 | TGTGCCAGCAGCGACGAGGGGGGACTCCCACAAGAGACCCAGTACTTC | CASSDEGGLPQETQYF
few | - | TRBJ2-3 | TRBV7-9 | 14 | TGTGCCAGCACTATGAAGGGGGTTGCGGATACGCAGTATTTT | CASTMKGVADTQYF
- | - | TRBJ2-1 | TRBV20-1 | 16 | TGCAGTGCTGGAAACGTCGGATCCGGCGGGATAAATGAGCAGTTCTTC | CSAGNVGSGGINEQFF
- | - | TRBJ2-3 | TRBV7-2 | 13 | TGTGCCAGCAGCTTAGGGAGGATTGATACGCAGTATTTT | CASSLGRIDTQYF
- | TRBD1 | TRBJ2-7 | TRBV9 | 14 | TGTACCAGCAGCGTGGGTGGGACAGGCTACGAGCAGTACTTC | CTSSVGGTGYEQYF
few | - | TRBJ2-6 | TRBV28 | 16 | TGTGCCAGCAGTTTATTTACCGACTCTGGGGCCAACGTCCTGACTTTC | CASSLFTDSGANVLTF
few | - | TRBJ1-1 | TRBV29-1 | 13 | TGCAGCGTTGAAGTTGGCGCGGACACTGAAGCTTTCTTT | CSVEVGADTEAFF
- | TRBD1 | TRBJ1-2 | TRBV5-1 | 14 | TGCGCCAGCAGCTTACGGGACAGGGGATTTGGCTACACCTTC | CASSLRDRGFGYTF
few | - | TRBJ2-6 | TRBV7-6 | 15 | TGTGCCAGCAGCGTCCAGTTCTCTGGGGCCAACGTCCTGACTTTC | CASSVQFSGANVLTF
- | - | TRBJ1-2 | TRBV6-5 | 13 | TGTGCCAGCAGTCCCGGACGGATTTGGAGCTACACCTTC | CASSPGRIWSYTF
- | - | TRBJ1-1 | TRBV9 | 15 | TGTGCCAGCAGCGCTAGTGGGCAAGGGCGGACTGAAGCTTTCTTT | CASSASGQGRTEAFF
- | - | TRBJ2-7 | TRBV6-5 | 15 | TGTGCCAGCAAAATCGAAGCGGGCGGATACAATGAGCAGTACTTC | CASKIEAGGYNEQYF
many | - | TRBJ2-5 | TRBV28 | 14 | TGTGCCAGCAGCCCTCGGCAGCCGAGAGAGACCCAGTACTTC | CASSPRQPRETQYF
once | TRBD2 | TRBJ2-1 | TRBV11-2 | 15 | TGTGCCAGCAGCGGCATAACGGGGGGGTGCAATGAGCAGTTCTTC | CASSGITGGCNEQFF
- | - | TRBJ1-1 | TRBV30 | 12 | TGTGCCTGGAGTGTAAAGGTATCGGAAGCTTTCTTT | CAWSVKVSEAFF
few | - | TRBJ1-6 | TRBV20-1 | 16 | TGCAGTGCTAGGGTTGATCAGCCCGCCAACGAGACACCCCTCCACTTT | CSARVDQPANETPLHF
- | TRBD2 | TRBJ2-1 | TRBV3-1 | 16 | TGTGCCAGCAGCCCGGCGGCGGGGGGGGCGTTCTTTGAGCAGTTCTTC | CASSPAAGGAFFEQFF
- | - | TRBJ2-5 | TRBV9 | 16 | TGTGCCAGCAGCGGTGGCTCTGGGGGTACCTACAATGAGCAGTACTTC | CASSGGSGGTYNEQYF
- | - | TRBJ2-1 | TRBV2 | 13 | TGTGCCACCGCGACACAGGGAAGGGAGACCCAGTTCTTC | CATATQGRETQFF
- | - | TRBJ2-5 | TRBV20-1 | 11 | TGCAGTGCCCGTGCTGACAATGAGCAGTACTTC | CSARADNEQYF
- | TRBD1 | TRBJ2-7 | TRBV20-1 | 14 | TGCAGTGCTAGACAGGGACAGGGGGCCAGCGAGCAGTACTTC | CSARQGQGASEQYF
many | - | TRBJ2-1 | TRBV20-1 | 16 | TGCAGTGCTAGATTCTTTGACAGTCACTCCTACAATGAGCAGTTCTTC | CSARFFDSHSYNEQFF
- | TRBD1 | TRBJ1-6 | TRBV12-3/TRBV12-4 | 14 | TGTGCCAGCAGTATGGGACAGGTTAATTCACCCCTCCACTTT | CASSMGQVNSPLHF
few | TRBD1 | TRBJ1-2 | TRBV20-1 | 14 | TGCAGTGCTAGACCGCAGGACAGGCCCTATGGCTACACCTTC | CSARPQDRPYGYTF
- | - | TRBJ2-3 | TRBV20-1 | 13 | TGCAGTGCTAGTAGGGGGATCACAGATACGCAGTATTTT | CSASRGITDTQYF
- | - | TRBJ1-2 | TRBV4-3 | 15 | TGCGCCAGCAGCCAAGGACGCGGGGTGGGCTATGGCTACACCTTC | CASSQGRGVGYGYTF
- | - | TRBJ2-1 | TRBV6-6 | 15 | TGTGCCACTACGTATGAGGGTGTGACCTACAATGAGCAGTTCTTC | CATTYEGVTYNEQFF
- | TRBD1 | TRBJ2-2 | TRBV29-1 | 14 | TGCAGCGTTGAAATTATAGGGACAGCCGGGGAGCTGTTTTTT | CSVEIIGTAGELFF
many | - | TRBJ2-4 | TRBV25-1 | 13 | TGTGCCAGCAGTGAATTTGCTAAAAACATTCAGTACTTC | CASSEFAKNIQYF
few | - | TRBJ2-3 | TRBV5-1 | 16 | TGCGCCAGCAAGGCGGGGGCCGGGGGGAGCACAGATACGCAGTATTTT | CASKAGAGGSTDTQYF
many | - | TRBJ2-7 | TRBV7-2 | 13 | TGTGCCAGCAGCTTACCAAGCTCCTACGAGCAGTACTTC | CASSLPSSYEQYF